Here is one T cell receptor (beta chain) with its context. This clonotype showed up just a few times. The specificity of this receptor is unknown. No quality values exist for individual bases; no much larger clone is one base distant. Donors were about 36 systemically healthy Caucasian individuals from Russia aged roughly 6 to 95 years. Ten milliliters of peripheral blood were drawn from each donor into EDTA-treated Vacutainer tubes. Ficoll-Paque density-gradient centrifugation was used to isolate PBMCs, with at least 6.5 million per sample. Trizol reagent was used to extract total RNA from PBMCs, with at least 6 micrograms per sample. For every donor, flow cytometry on a PBMC aliquot measured the percentage of naive CD45RAhigh/CD27high T cells. These data originate in a study of blood T cells in healthy people across ages (dated by TCRdb to 2014 to 2015). As for the study more broadly: In model experiments, roughly one uniquely barcoded TCR beta cDNA molecule per two T cells was captured by template switching. The study measured age-related changes in TCR beta repertoire diversity using deep sequencing normalized with unique cDNA molecular identifiers. Four age groups were formed from the donors: young (average 16 years), middle-aged (approximately 40), aged (around 68) and long-lived (approximately 78). To avoid experimental bias, donors of different ages were randomly spread across the sequencing lanes. For two donors (one aged 18 to 30 and one aged 80 or older), the study analyzed two additional independent replicas of 1 million unique cDNA reads from the same blood draw.

Library preparation used 5' RACE. Instrument on record: Illumina HiSeq 2500. A second PCR of roughly 6 to 12 cycles was run with a J-beta primer mix and a sample-barcoded 5' primer. A template-switch 5' adaptor carrying 12 random nucleotides introduced a unique molecular identifier onto each TCR beta cDNA molecule. Each sample yielded at least 2.5 million CDR3-containing paired-end reads. All of the RNA was converted into first-strand cDNA using the Mint cDNA synthesis kit, with a TRBC-specific oligonucleotide serving as the primer. Following uracil-DNA glycosylase treatment, all cDNA underwent a first 18-cycle PCR with the universal primers M1SS and BC2_uni_R. Per the original workflow: Normalization of each sample was performed by random selection of 1 million high-quality reads, each carrying a distinct molecular identifier. Instead of being binned into consensus sequences, reads that shared molecular identifiers were thrown out. CDR3 identification, clonotype clustering and error correction used MiTCR with a Q25 quality threshold and the strictest error-elimination algorithm. A nonparametric unseen species model with Euler transformation was used to estimate a lower bound on total TCR beta diversity. TCRdb reanalyzed the raw reads on its own, using fastp at Q25 for trimming and MiXCR for clone calling, and kept in-frame beta chains. CDR3 protein sequences are deduplicated, and each keeps its most common genes and DNA. These V and J calls are TCRdb output, not the study's own analysis. The sample table contains almost 800,000 distinct CDR3 sequences; only one count was recorded for 55% to 70% of them. About 20% of the sample comes from the top ten.

Overall results and qualifications from the work: The percentage of naive T cells measured by flow cytometry correlated strongly with observed TCR beta diversity. Estimates of total diversity based on one million sequenced T cells were considered lower bounds and underestimates. Since profiling was done on bulk unsorted PBMCs, naive and antigen-experienced compartments could not be conclusively compared. As age increased, observed TCR beta diversity per million T cells dropped in a roughly linear way, and a significant reduction was already evident by age 40. Compared with the aged group, the long-lived group had more naive CD4+ T cells, fewer expanded clones and increased TCR diversity, suggesting age selection. Because the CMV infection status of the donors was unknown, age-related changes in expanded clonotypes may potentially have been confounded.

V is cut by 4 bases and J by 4 bases, and the space between the germline ends is 18 bases. The CDR3 sequence holds 16 residues, the cysteine and phenylalanine included. Solely the CDR3 DNA is kept, with 48 bases framed from the first base. CDR1 and CDR2 (SGHTA, FQGNSA) derive from the germline V gene. The chain uses TRBV7-2 and TRBJ2-3; TRBD2 is perhaps the D gene, given 6 matching bases. The TCR comes from a young man in good health. Sample: blood. The DNA reads as follows: TGTGCCAGCAGCTACGCGGCAGCGGGCGGCGCAGATACGCAGTATTTT. Its translation reads: CASSYAAAGGADTQYF.